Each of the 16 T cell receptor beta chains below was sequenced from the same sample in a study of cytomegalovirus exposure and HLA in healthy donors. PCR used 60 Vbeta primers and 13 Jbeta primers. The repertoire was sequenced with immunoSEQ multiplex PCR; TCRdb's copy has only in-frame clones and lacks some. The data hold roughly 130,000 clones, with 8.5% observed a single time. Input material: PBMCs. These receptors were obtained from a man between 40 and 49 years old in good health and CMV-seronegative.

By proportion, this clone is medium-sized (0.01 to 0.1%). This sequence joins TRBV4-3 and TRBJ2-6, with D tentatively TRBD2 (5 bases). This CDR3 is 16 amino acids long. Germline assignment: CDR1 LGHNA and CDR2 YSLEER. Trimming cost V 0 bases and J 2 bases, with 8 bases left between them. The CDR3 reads CASSQDSGTGANVLTF. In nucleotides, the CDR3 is TGCGCCAGCAGCCAAGATTCGGGAACTGGGGCCAACGTCCTGACTTTC.

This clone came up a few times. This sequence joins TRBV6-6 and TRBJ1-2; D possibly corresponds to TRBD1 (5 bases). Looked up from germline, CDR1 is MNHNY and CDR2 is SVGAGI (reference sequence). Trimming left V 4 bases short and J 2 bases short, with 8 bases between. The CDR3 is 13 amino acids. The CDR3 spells CASSLDRNYGYTF. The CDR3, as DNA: TGTGCCAGCAGTTTAGACAGAAACTATGGCTACACCTTC.

CDR3 sequence (DNA): TGTGCCAGCAGCTTGGACAGTGGATACGGCTACACCTTC. Its translation is CASSLDSGYGYTF. This chain uses TRBV5-6 with TRBJ1-2, with D unclear. There are 13 residues in the CDR3. With 0 bases removed from V and 8 bases from J, the gap between germline ends came to 11 bases. Germline V gene data show CDR1 as SGHDT and CDR2 as YYEEEE.

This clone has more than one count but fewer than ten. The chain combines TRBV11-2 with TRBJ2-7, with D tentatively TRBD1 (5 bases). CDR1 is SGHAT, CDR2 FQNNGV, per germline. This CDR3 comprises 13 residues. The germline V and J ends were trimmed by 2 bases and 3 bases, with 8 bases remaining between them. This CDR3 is CASSLPTVYEQYF. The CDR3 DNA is TGTGCCAGCAGCTTACCGACAGTCTACGAGCAGTACTTC.

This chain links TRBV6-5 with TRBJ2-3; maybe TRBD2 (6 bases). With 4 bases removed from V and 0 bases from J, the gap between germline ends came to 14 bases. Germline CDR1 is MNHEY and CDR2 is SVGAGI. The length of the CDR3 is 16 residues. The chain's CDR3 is CASSSPTGTSTDTQYF. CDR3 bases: TGTGCCAGCAGTTCCCCGACCGGGACTAGCACAGATACGCAGTATTTT.

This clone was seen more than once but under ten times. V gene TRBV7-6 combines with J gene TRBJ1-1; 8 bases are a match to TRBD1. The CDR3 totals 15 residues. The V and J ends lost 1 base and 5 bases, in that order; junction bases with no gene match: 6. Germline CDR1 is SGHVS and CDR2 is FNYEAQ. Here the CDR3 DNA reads TGTGCCAGCAGCTTAGTTCCCGGGACAGGAACTGAAGCTTTCTTT. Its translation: CASSLVPGTGTEAFF.

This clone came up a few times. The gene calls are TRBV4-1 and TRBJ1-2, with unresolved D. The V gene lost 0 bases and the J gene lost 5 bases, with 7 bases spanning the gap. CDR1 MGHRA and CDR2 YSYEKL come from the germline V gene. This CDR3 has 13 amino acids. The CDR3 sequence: CASSQDMTYGYTF. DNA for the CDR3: TGCGCCAGCAGCCAAGATATGACATATGGCTACACCTTC.

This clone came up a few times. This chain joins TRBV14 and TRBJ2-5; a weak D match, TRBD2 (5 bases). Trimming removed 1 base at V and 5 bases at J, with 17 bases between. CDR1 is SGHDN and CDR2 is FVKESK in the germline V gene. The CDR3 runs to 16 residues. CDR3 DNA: TGTGCCAGCAGCCAAGCGATACTAGGCCGGTATGAGACCCAGTACTTC. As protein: CASSQAILGRYETQYF.

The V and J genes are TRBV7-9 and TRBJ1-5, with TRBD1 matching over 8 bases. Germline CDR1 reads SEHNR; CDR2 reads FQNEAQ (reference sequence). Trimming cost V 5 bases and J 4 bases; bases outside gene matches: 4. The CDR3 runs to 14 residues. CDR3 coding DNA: TGTGCCAGCAGCCCCACAGGGGGGAATCAGCCCCAGCATTTT. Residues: CASSPTGGNQPQHF.

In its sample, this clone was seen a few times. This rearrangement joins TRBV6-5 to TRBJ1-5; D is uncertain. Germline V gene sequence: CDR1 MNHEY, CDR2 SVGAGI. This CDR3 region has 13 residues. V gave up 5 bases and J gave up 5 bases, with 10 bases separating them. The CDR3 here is CASSQFMDQPQHF. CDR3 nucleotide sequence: TGTGCCAGCAGTCAGTTTATGGATCAGCCCCAGCATTTT.

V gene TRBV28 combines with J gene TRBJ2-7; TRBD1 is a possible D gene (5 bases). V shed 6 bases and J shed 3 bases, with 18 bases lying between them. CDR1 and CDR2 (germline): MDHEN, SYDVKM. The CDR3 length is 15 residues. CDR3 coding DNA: TGTGCCAGCAGGGAAACCTTAGACAGCCTCTACGAGCAGTACTTC. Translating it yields CASRETLDSLYEQYF.

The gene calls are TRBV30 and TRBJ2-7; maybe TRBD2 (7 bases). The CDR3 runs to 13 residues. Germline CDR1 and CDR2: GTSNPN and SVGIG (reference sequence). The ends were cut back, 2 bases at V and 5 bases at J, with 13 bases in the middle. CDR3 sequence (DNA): TGTGCCTGGAGTAGGGGGGGGTTGAACGAGCAGTACTTC. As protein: CAWSRGGLNEQYF.

CDR3 bases: TGTGCCAGCAGCTTAAGTATGGGCCCGACCGGCGGGGAGCTGTTTTTT. This codes for CASSLSMGPTGGELFF. The chain combines TRBV7-8 with TRBJ2-2; D gene ambiguous. The germline gives CDR1 SGHVS, CDR2 FQNEAQ. This CDR3 is built from 16 residues. Between the trimmed V and J ends, which lost 2 bases and 7 bases, there was a span of 17 bases.

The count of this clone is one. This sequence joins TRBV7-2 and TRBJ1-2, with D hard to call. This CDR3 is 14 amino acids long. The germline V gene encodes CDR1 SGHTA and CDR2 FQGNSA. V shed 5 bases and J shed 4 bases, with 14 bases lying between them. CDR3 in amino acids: CASSALLVSYGYTF. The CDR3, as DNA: TGTGCCAGCAGCGCCTTGCTAGTGAGCTATGGCTACACCTTC.

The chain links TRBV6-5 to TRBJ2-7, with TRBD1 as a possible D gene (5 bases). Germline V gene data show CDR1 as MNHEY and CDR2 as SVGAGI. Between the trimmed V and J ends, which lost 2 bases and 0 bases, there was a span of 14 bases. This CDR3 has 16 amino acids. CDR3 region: CASSYVRTTDSYEQYF. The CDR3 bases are TGTGCCAGCAGTTACGTGCGGACAACCGACTCCTACGAGCAGTACTTC.

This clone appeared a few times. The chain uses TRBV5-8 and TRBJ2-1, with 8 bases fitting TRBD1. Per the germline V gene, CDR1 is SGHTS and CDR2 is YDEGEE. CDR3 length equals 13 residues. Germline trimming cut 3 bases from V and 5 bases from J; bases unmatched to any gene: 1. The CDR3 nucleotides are TGTGCCAGCAGCTGGACAGGGAACAATGAGCAGTTCTTC. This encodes CASSWTGNNEQFF.